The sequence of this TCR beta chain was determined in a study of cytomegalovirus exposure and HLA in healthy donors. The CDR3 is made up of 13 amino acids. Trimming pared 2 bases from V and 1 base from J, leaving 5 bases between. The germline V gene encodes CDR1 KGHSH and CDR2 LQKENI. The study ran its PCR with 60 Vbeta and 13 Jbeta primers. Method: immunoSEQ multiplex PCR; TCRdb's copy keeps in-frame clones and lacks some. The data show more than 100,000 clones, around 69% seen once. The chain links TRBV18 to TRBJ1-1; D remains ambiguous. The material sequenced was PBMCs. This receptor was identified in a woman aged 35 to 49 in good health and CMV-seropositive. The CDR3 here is CASSPYKNTEAFF. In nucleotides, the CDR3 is TGTGCCAGCTCACCATACAAGAACACTGAAGCTTTCTTT.